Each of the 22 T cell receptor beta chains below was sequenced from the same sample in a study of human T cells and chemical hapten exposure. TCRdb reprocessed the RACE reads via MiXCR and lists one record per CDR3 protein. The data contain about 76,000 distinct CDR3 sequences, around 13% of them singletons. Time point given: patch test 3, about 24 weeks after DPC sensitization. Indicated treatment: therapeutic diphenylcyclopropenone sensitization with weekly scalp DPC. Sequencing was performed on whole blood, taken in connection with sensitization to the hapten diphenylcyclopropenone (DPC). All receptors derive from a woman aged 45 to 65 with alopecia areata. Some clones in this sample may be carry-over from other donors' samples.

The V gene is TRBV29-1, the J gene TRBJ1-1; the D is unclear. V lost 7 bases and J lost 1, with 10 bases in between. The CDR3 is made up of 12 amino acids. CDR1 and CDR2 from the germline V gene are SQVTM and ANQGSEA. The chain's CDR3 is CSAGRGNTEAFF. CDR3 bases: TGCAGCGCTGGACGCGGGAACACTGAAGCTTTCTTT.

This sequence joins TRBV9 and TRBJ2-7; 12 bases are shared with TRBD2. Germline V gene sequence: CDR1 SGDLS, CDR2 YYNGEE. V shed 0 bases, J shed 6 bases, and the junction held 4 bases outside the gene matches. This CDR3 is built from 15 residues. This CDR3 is CASSVGTSGILEQYF. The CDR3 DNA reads TGTGCCAGCAGCGTAGGGACTAGCGGGATTCTCGAGCAGTACTTC.

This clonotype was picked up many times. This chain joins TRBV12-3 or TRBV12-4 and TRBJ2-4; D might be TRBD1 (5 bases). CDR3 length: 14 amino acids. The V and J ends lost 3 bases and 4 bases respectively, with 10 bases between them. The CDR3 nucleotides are TGTGCCAGCAGTTTTAGGTCAGGGAAAAACATTCAGTACTTC. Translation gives CASSFRSGKNIQYF.

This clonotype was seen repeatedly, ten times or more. The CDR3 protein is CASSLGRWELETQYF. The CDR3 nucleotides are TGTGCCAGCAGCTTAGGCCGATGGGAGTTAGAGACCCAGTACTTC. This sequence joins TRBV13 and TRBJ2-5; perhaps TRBD2 as D (5 bases). V dropped 0 bases and J dropped 4 bases, with 12 bases sitting between them. The CDR3 loop spans 15 amino acids. Germline V gene sequence: CDR1 PRHDT, CDR2 FYEKMQ (reference sequence).

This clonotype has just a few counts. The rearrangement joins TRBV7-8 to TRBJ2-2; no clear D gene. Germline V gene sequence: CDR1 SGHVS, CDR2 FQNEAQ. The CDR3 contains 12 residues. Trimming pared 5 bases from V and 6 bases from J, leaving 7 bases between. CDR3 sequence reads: CASSPYAGELFF. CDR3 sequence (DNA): TGTGCCAGCAGCCCCTATGCCGGGGAGCTGTTTTTT. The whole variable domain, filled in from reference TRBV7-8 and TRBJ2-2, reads GAGVSQSPRYKVAKRGQDVALRCDPISGHVSLFWYQQALGQGPEFLTYFQNEAQLDKSGLPSDRFFAERPEGSVSTLKIQRTQQEDSAVYLCASSPYAGELFFGEGSRLTVL.

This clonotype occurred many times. The DNA of the CDR3 is TGCGCCAGCAGCGCGCCCTGGGACAGGGGCTACGAGCAGTACTTC. Protein: CASSAPWDRGYEQYF. The chain uses TRBV5-1 and TRBJ2-7; 10 bases are a match to TRBD1. Trimming removed 4 bases from V and 3 bases from J; junction bases left unmatched: 7. Germline CDR1 reads SGHRS; CDR2 reads YFSETQ. The CDR3 runs to 15 residues. Complete variable domain (other parts from reference TRBV5-1 and TRBJ2-7): KAGVTQTPRYLIKTRGQQVTLSCSPISGHRSVSWYQQTPGQGLQFLFEYFSETQRNKGNFPGRFSGRQFSNSRSEMNVSTLELGDSALYLCASSAPWDRGYEQYFGPGTRLTVT.

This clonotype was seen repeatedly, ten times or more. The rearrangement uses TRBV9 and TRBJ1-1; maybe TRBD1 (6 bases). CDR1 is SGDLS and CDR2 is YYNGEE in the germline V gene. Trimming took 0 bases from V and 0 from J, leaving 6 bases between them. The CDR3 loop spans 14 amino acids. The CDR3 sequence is CASSVGQVNTEAFF. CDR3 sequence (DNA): TGTGCCAGCAGCGTAGGACAGGTGAACACTGAAGCTTTCTTT.

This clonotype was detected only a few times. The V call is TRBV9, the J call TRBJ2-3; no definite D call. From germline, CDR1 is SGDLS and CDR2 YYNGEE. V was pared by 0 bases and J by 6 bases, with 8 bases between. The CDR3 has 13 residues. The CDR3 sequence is CASSVATSDTQYF. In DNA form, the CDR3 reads TGTGCCAGCAGCGTAGCTACGTCCGATACGCAGTATTTT.

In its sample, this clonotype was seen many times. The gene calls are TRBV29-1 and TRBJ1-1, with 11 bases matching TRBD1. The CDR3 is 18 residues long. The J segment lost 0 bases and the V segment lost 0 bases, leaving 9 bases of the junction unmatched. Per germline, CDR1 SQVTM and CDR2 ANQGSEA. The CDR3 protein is CSVEDLTGQGDLNTEAFF. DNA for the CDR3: TGCAGCGTTGAAGATCTTACGGGACAGGGGGACCTGAACACTGAAGCTTTCTTT.

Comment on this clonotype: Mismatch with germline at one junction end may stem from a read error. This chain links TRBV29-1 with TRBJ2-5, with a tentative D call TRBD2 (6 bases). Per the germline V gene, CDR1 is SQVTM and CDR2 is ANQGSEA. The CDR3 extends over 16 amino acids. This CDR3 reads CSVEGGLSAARETQCF. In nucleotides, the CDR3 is TGCAGCGTTGAAGGGGGACTCTCCGCGGCAAGGGAGACCCAGTGCTTC.

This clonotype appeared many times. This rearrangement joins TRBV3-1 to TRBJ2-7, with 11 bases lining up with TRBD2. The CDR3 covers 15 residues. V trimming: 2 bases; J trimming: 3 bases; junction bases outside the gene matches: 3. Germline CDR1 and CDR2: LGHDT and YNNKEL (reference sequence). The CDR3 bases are TGTGCCAGCAGCCAACAGGGGACTAGCGGCTACGAGCAGTACTTC. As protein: CASSQQGTSGYEQYF.

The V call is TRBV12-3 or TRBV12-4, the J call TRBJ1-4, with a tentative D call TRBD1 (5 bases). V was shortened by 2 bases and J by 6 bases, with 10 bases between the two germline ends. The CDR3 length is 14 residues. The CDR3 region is CASSLISTDEKLFF. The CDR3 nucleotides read TGTGCCAGCAGTTTAATCTCGACAGATGAAAAACTGTTTTTT.

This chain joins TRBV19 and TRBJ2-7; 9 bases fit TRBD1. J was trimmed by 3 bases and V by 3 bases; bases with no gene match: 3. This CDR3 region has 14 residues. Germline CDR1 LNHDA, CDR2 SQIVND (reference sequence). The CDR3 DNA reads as TGTGCCAGTAGTATGACGGACAGGGGCTACGAGCAGTACTTC. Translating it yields CASSMTDRGYEQYF.

The CDR3 is CASSEALGQSTYNEQFF. DNA of the CDR3: TGTGCCAGCAGTGAAGCCCTCGGACAGTCCACCTACAATGAGCAGTTCTTC. This chain joins TRBV6-1 and TRBJ2-1, with TRBD1 as a possible D gene (6 bases). Germline loops: CDR1 MNHNS, CDR2 SASEGT. This CDR3 comprises 17 residues. The V end lost 0 bases, the J end lost 2 bases, and 14 bases lay between the germline ends.

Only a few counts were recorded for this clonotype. CDR3 loop: CASSEALLARELFF. The CDR3 bases are TGTGCCAGCAGTGAAGCGCTTCTAGCCCGGGAGCTGTTTTTT. V is TRBV2 and J is TRBJ2-2; tentative D call: TRBD2 (5 bases). Germline V gene data show CDR1 as SNHLY and CDR2 as FYNNEI. V gave up 0 bases and J gave up 9 bases, with 11 bases separating them. This CDR3 contains 14 residues.

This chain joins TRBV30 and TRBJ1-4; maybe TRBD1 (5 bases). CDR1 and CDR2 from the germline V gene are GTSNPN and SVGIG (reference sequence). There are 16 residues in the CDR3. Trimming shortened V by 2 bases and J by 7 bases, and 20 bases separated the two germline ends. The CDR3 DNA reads TGTGCCTGGAGTAGGGTACGGCAGGGAAGGGGTGAAAAACTGTTTTTT. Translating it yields CAWSRVRQGRGEKLFF. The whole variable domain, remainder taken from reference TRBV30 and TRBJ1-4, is SQTIHQWPATLVQPVGSPLSLECTVEGTSNPNLYWYRQAAGRGLQLLFYSVGIGQISSEVPQNLSASRPQDRQFILSSKKLLLSDSGFYLCAWSRVRQGRGEKLFFGSGTQLSVL.

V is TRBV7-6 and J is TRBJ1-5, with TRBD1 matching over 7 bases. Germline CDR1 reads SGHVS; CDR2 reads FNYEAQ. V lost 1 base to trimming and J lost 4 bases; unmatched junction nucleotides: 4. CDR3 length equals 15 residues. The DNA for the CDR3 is TGTGCCAGCAGCTTAGGCAGGGGGTCAAATCAGCCCCAGCATTTT. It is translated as CASSLGRGSNQPQHF.

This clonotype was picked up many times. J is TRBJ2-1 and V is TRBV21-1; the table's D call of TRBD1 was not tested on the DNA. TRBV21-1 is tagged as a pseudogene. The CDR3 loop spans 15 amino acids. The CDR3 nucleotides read TGTGCCAGCAGCAATGGTCCCAGATGGTACAATGAGCAGTTCTTC. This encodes CASSNGPRWYNEQFF.

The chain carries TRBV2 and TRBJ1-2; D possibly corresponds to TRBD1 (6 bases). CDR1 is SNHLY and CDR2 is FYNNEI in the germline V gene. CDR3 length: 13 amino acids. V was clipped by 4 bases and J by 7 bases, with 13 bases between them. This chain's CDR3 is CASSGGYRVGYTF. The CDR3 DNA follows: TGTGCCAGCAGTGGGGGTTACAGGGTTGGCTACACCTTC.

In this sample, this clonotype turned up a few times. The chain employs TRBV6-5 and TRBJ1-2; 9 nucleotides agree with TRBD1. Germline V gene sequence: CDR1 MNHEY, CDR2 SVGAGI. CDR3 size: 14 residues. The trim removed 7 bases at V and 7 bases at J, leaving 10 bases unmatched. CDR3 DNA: TGTGCCAGCACCCGAGGACAGGGGCGATCTGGCTACACCTTC. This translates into CASTRGQGRSGYTF.

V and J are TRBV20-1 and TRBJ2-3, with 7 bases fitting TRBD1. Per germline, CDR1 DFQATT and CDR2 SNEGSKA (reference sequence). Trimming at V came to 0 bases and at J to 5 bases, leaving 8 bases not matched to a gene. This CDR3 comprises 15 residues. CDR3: CSARDLATGRDTQYF. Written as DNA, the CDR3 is TGCAGTGCTAGAGATCTTGCGACAGGGAGAGATACGCAGTATTTT.

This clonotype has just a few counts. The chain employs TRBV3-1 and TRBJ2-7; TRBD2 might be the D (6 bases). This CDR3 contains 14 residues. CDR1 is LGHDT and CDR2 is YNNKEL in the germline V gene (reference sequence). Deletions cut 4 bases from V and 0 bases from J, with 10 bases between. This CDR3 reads CASSRKTSSYEQYF. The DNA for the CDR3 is TGTGCCAGCAGCCGGAAGACTAGCTCCTACGAGCAGTACTTC.